The following is a TCR beta chain sequence with its context. This clonotype showed up just a few times. It lacks a known antigen. Qualities for individual bases were not recorded, and no much larger clone is one base off. Libraries were made using RACE. Data came from a NextSeq 500. During library preparation, unique molecular identifiers were attached to individual cDNA molecules so that TCRs could be counted in a quantitative, reproducible way. From each blood RNA sample, both TCR alpha and TCR beta chains were sequenced. The authors' pipeline ran thus. The median number of TCRs per sample was 90,000 to 100,000, ranging from 23,224 to 690,600. V, J and CDR3 annotation of the TCR reads was performed with the Decombinator software suite. For PS versus PT1 abundance plots, all samples were subsampled to the same number of TCRs (28,000). TCRs were defined as expanded if absent before sensitization and observed at least eight times at the 2-week time point. TCRdb reprocessing: public reads trimmed at Q25 with fastp, clones called with MiXCR, in-frame beta chains kept. Identical CDR3 proteins give one entry, which carries the most common genes and DNA. The V and J calls follow TCRdb's processing rather than the paper's. The sample has about 69,000 distinct CDR3 sequences on record, 10% of them singletons. The top ten hold roughly 7% of the sample.

What the time point label conveys for this sample: patch test 2, 6 weeks after DPC sensitization. In the paper's terms, the treatment or condition label means: therapeutic diphenylcyclopropenone sensitization with weekly scalp DPC. Blood at each patch-test visit was drawn before the patch test was applied. To be eligible, patients had to be aged 18 to 70, diagnosed with alopecia and judged suitable for DPC therapy, while pregnant patients were excluded. Total RNA was isolated from unfractionated whole blood collected in Tempus Blood RNA tubes. V is shortened by 2 bases, J by 4 bases, and the region joining them spans 15 bases. CDR1 and CDR2 are read off the germline V gene as MNHEY and SVGAGI. The CDR3 holds 16 amino acids from the cysteine to the phenylalanine. Kept here is only the CDR3 DNA, which spans 48 bases and is read in frame from base 1. The data belong to a study of human T cells and chemical hapten exposure (dated by TCRdb to the early 2020s). With respect to the entire study: For sensitization, 2% DPC in acetone was applied to a roughly 2 cm by roughly 2 cm area of upper inner arm skin. Weekly therapeutic DPC doses were additionally applied to the scalp of patients throughout the roughly 23-week study period. Patch testing was performed on the upper back with Finn chambers containing 0.01% DPC, and the patch tests were scored after 6 days according to International Contact Dermatitis Research Group standards. The mostly female patient cohort included alopecia areata with under or over 50% scalp involvement, alopecia totalis and alopecia universalis. Libraries were pooled for sequencing, and variation in per-sample TCR yields was attributed mainly to small differences in library volumes within the pool. This study followed changes in the peripheral blood TCR repertoire in vivo during primary and secondary sensitization of alopecia patients to the hapten diphenylcyclopropenone (DPC). Patient blood was sampled pre-sensitization (week 0) and at 2, 6 and about 24 weeks after DPC sensitization. For TCR sequencing, blood came from twenty-nine alopecia patients at anywhere from one to four time points (pre-sensitization, 2, 6 and 24 weeks).

Broader findings and caveats from the paper: Compared with pre-sensitization or healthy control sets, expanded TCRs formed significantly more large CDR3 similarity clusters, which is consistent with antigen-driven responses. The number of PT1 expanded TCRs positively correlated with patch test score, significant at thresholds 8, 16 and 32 but not 4. Because all patients had alopecia, a presumed autoimmune disease, the immune response of the patients might differ from that of healthy individuals. After repeated subsampling, changes were observed in the strength of the expansion versus patch-test correlation and in the threshold at which the correlation became significant. No change with DPC sensitization was found in the number of TCRs above 1 in 1000 frequency, and no evidence of global repertoire structure alterations was found.

In this chain, TRBV6-5 is recombined with TRBJ2-1; the D gene could be either TRBD1 or TRBD2, each agreeing at 5 bases. This clonotype was obtained from a woman aged 45-59 years with alopecia areata. Some clones in this sample may be carry-over from other donors' samples. The starting material was whole blood, obtained in connection with sensitization to the hapten diphenylcyclopropenone (DPC). The DNA sequence is given as TGTGCCAGCAGTTACGGCCGGGACCGCTTTTACAATGAGCAGTTCTTC. It specifies CASSYGRDRFYNEQFF.